Listed here are 30 T cell receptor beta chains from one sample, sequenced in a study of blood T cell repertoires in COVID-19 (TCRdb year 2020). The library was obtained by the immunoSEQ multiplex PCR assay. TCRdb obtained this table from immuneACCESS and retained in-frame rearrangements with V and J assigned. These tables miss some clones; where compared with another copy, unresolved V genes account for less than half of the shortfall, and the remainder is unexplained. This sample comprises about 300,000 clones, about nine tenths of them detected only once. 1.5% to 2% of the sample lies in the top ten. The sequenced material came from PBMCs or T cells enriched from blood (not recorded which). Every receptor here comes from a woman aged 40 to 50 who had recovered from COVID-19.

This chain joins TRBV6-1 and TRBJ2-2; D is unresolved. Trimming removed 2 bases at V and 6 bases at J, with 10 bases between. This CDR3 is 14 amino acids long. Germline CDR1 and CDR2: MNHNS and SASEGT. The CDR3 loop is CASSERSLAGELFF. DNA of the CDR3: TGTGCCAGCAGTGAAAGGAGTCTGGCCGGGGAGCTGTTTTTT.

The rearrangement uses TRBV5-4 and TRBJ1-2; 10 positions match TRBD1. The CDR3 totals 17 residues. Germline V gene sequence: CDR1 SGHNT, CDR2 YYREEE (reference sequence). The V segment lost 3 bases and the J segment 4 bases; nucleotides outside the gene matches: 12. CDR3 sequence: CASSSAKTGQGTYGYTF. The DNA of the CDR3 is TGTGCCAGCAGCTCCGCCAAAACGGGACAGGGGACCTATGGCTACACCTTC.

In its sample, this clone was seen once. The DNA of the CDR3 is TGCGCCAGCAGCTTGGACGCGAGAGGCTACACCTTC. Protein: CASSLDARGYTF. V is TRBV5-1 and J is TRBJ1-2; the D is unclear. This CDR3 comprises 12 residues. Trimming left V 0 bases short and J 8 bases short, with 8 bases between. Per germline, CDR1 SGHRS and CDR2 YFSETQ.

The genes are TRBV10-3 and TRBJ2-7; D unresolved. The germline CDR1 and CDR2 sequences are ENHRY and SYGVKD. V gave up 0 bases and J gave up 0 bases, with 9 bases separating them. This CDR3 spans 15 amino acids. The CDR3 is CAISESAEISYEQYF. DNA for the CDR3: TGTGCCATCAGTGAGTCGGCAGAAATCTCCTACGAGCAGTACTTC.

This clone came up a few times. The chain recombines TRBV3-1 (or the pseudogene TRBV3-2) with TRBJ1-1; D call uncertain. Looked up from germline, CDR1 is LGHDT and CDR2 is YNNKEL (reference sequence). The CDR3 covers 15 residues. V was cut by 3 bases and J by 1 base, with 12 bases left in between. The CDR3 loop is CASSHLTGRNTEAFF. The CDR3 bases are TGTGCCAGCAGCCATCTTACCGGGAGGAACACTGAAGCTTTCTTT.

The CDR3, as DNA: TGTGCCAGCAACTTACGACAGGGGGCGAGAGTCGGGGAGCTGTTTTTT. This sequence encodes CASNLRQGARVGELFF. V and J are TRBV5-6 and TRBJ2-2; 10 bases agree with TRBD1. The CDR3 has 16 amino acids. Germline V lookup: CDR1 SGHDT, CDR2 YYEEEE. V lost 6 bases to trimming and J lost 7 bases; unmatched junction nucleotides: 12.

This clone has just one count. The rearrangement uses TRBV3-1 (or the pseudogene TRBV3-2) and TRBJ1-1, with 8 bases aligning to TRBD1. From germline, CDR1 is LGHDT and CDR2 YNNKEL (reference sequence). The CDR3 is made up of 15 amino acids. V lost 0 bases and J lost 5; bases outside the gene matches: 5. The CDR3 sequence is CASSQEQGARTEAFF. In DNA form, the CDR3 reads TGTGCCAGCAGCCAAGAGCAGGGGGCGCGGACTGAAGCTTTCTTT.

The CDR3 protein is CASSQNTGSASEAFF. Here the CDR3 DNA reads TGTGCCAGCAGTCAAAACACCGGGTCCGCCAGTGAAGCTTTCTTT. V gene TRBV7-9 combines with J gene TRBJ1-1; D unresolved. V was shortened by 6 bases and J by 7 bases, with 21 bases between the two germline ends. Looked up from germline, CDR1 is SEHNR and CDR2 is FQNEAQ (reference sequence). The CDR3 sequence is 15 residues long.

The chain combines TRBV29-1 with TRBJ2-2; 7 positions agree with TRBD1. CDR3 length: 14 residues. V was pared by 5 bases and J by 6 bases, with 9 bases of the junction left unmatched. Germline CDR1 SQVTM, CDR2 ANQGSEA. The CDR3 sequence: CSVSRQGGAGELFF. In nucleotides, the CDR3 is TGCAGCGTTTCTAGACAGGGTGGAGCCGGGGAGCTGTTTTTT.

V and J are TRBV2 and TRBJ2-5; maybe TRBD2 (6 bases). The CDR3 totals 14 residues. V dropped 7 bases and J dropped 0 bases, with 12 bases sitting between them. The germline CDR1 and CDR2 sequences are SNHLY and FYNNEI. This CDR3 is CASKLGGNQETQYF. CDR3 nucleotide sequence: TGTGCCAGCAAGTTAGGCGGGAACCAAGAGACCCAGTACTTC.

J is TRBJ1-4 and V is TRBV7-9; tentative D call: TRBD1 (5 bases). Between the trimmed V and J ends, which lost 4 bases and 2 bases, there was a span of 11 bases. Germline loops: CDR1 SEHNR, CDR2 FQNEAQ (reference sequence). CDR3 size: 15 residues. CDR3 sequence: CASSYQGTTNEKLFF. The CDR3 coding sequence is TGTGCCAGCAGCTACCAGGGAACGACTAATGAAAAACTGTTTTTT. Combining the CDR3 with reference TRBV7-9 and TRBJ1-4 gives the whole variable domain DTGVSQNPRHKITKRGQNVTFRCDPISEHNRLYWYRQTLGQGPEFLTYFQNEAQLEKSRLLSDRFSAERPKGSFSTLEIQRTEQGDSAMYLCASSYQGTTNEKLFFGSGTQLSVL.

The chain combines TRBV4-3 with TRBJ1-2; 7 bases align to TRBD1. The junction had 1 base not matched to a gene; V was cut back by 1 base and J by 5 bases. The CDR3 runs 13 residues. Germline values: CDR1 LGHNA, CDR2 YSLEER. The DNA for the CDR3 is TGCGCCAGCAGCCAAGGGACAGGATATGGCTACACCTTC. This encodes CASSQGTGYGYTF.

The CDR3 DNA follows: TGTGCCAGTAGTGGAGGGTACTTTGGAAACACCATATATTTT. Translation: CASSGGYFGNTIYF. The genes are TRBV19 and TRBJ1-3; the D is unclear. CDR1 and CDR2 from the germline V gene are LNHDA and SQIVND (reference sequence). V was pared by 5 bases and J by 3 bases, with 11 bases between. The CDR3 is made up of 14 amino acids.

The V and J genes are TRBV7-9 and TRBJ1-2, with D possibly matching TRBD1 (6 bases). The germline V gene encodes CDR1 SEHNR and CDR2 FQNEAQ (reference sequence). V lost 2 bases and J 6 bases, leaving 13 bases between the germline ends. The CDR3 loop spans 14 amino acids. CDR3 nucleotides: TGTGCCAGCAGCTTAATCCCAAGGGACAATGGCTACACCTTC. Protein product: CASSLIPRDNGYTF.

With respect to this clone: A read error may produce the germline difference seen at one junction end. This sequence joins TRBV7-7 and TRBJ2-1; D may be TRBD2 (6 bases). The CDR3 extends over 13 amino acids. Germline V gene sequence: CDR1 SSHAT, CDR2 FNYEAQ (reference sequence). The CDR3 bases are TGTGCTAGCAGCCCGGGACTTTTCAATGAGCAGTTCTTC. Translating gives CASSPGLFNEQFF. Together with reference TRBV7-7 and TRBJ2-1, the CDR3 gives the full variable domain: GAGVSQSPRYKVTKRGQDVTLRCDPISSHATLYWYQQALGQGPEFLTYFNYEAQPDKSGLPSDRFSAERPEGSISTLTIQRTEQRDSAMYRCASSPGLFNEQFFGPGTRLTVL.

This chain connects TRBV10-1 to TRBJ1-1; unclear D gene. Germline CDR1 reads WNHNN; CDR2 reads SYGVQD (reference sequence). CDR3 length equals 15 residues. V was pared by 1 base and J by 3 bases, with 12 bases between. CDR3 residues: CASSEFGENDTEAFF. CDR3 nucleotides: TGCGCCAGCAGTGAGTTCGGGGAAAACGACACTGAAGCTTTCTTT.

This chain uses TRBV15 with TRBJ2-4; D is unresolved. In germline, CDR1 is LNHNV, CDR2 YYDKDF (reference sequence). The CDR3 sequence is 15 residues long. V was clipped by 0 bases and J by 3 bases, with 9 bases between them. CDR3 sequence reads: CATSRDYSDKNIQYF. In nucleotides, the CDR3 is TGTGCCACCAGCAGAGATTACAGTGACAAAAACATTCAGTACTTC.

V and J are TRBV7-3 and TRBJ2-3, with no clear D. Trimming took off 2 bases at V and 6 bases at J, with 18 bases between the two ends. This CDR3 region has 16 residues. CDR1 is SGHTA, CDR2 FQGTGA, per germline. This chain's CDR3 is CASSLVSRVLGDTQYF. CDR3 nucleotide sequence: TGTGCCAGCAGCTTAGTGTCTCGGGTGCTTGGGGATACGCAGTATTTT.

The V call is TRBV2, the J call TRBJ1-3; D is perhaps TRBD1 (5 bases). CDR1 and CDR2 (germline): SNHLY, FYNNEI. Trimming shortened V by 4 bases and J by 3 bases, and 22 bases separated the two germline ends. The CDR3 runs to 18 residues. The CDR3 loop is CASSGAGTQKGSGNTIYF. CDR3 DNA sequence: TGTGCCAGCAGTGGCGCCGGGACTCAAAAGGGGAGTGGAAACACCATATATTTT. The full variable domain, completed using reference TRBV2 and TRBJ1-3, is EPEVTQTPSHQVTQMGQEVILRCVPISNHLYFYWYRQILGQKVEFLVSFYNNEISEKSEIFDDQFSVERPDGSNFTLKIRSTKLEDSAMYFCASSGAGTQKGSGNTIYFGEGSWLTVV.

V is TRBV3-1 (or the pseudogene TRBV3-2) and J is TRBJ2-7, with TRBD2 identical over 12 bases. This CDR3 region has 15 residues. CDR1 is LGHDT and CDR2 is YNNKEL in the germline V gene (reference sequence). The J segment lost 2 bases and the V segment lost 4 bases, leaving 3 bases of the junction unmatched. The CDR3 spells CASSPGLAGPYEQYF. In DNA, the CDR3 is TGTGCCAGCAGCCCCGGACTAGCGGGGCCCTACGAGCAGTACTTC.

The chain is built from TRBV19 and TRBJ2-7, with TRBD1 identical over 9 bases. Germline CDR1 LNHDA, CDR2 SQIVND (reference sequence). The V and J ends lost 4 bases and 5 bases, in that order; junction bases with no gene match: 12. The CDR3 sequence is 16 residues long. In DNA form, the CDR3 reads TGTGCCAGTAGTACCCGTGGGACAGGGAGGCAAAACGAGCAGTACTTC. Translating gives CASSTRGTGRQNEQYF.

The rearrangement links TRBV5-1 to TRBJ1-1; 7 nucleotides agree with TRBD1. With 4 bases clipped from V and 1 base from J, the junction kept 4 bases outside the gene matches. Germline V gene data show CDR1 as SGHRS and CDR2 as YFSETQ. CDR3 length: 14 amino acids. DNA for the CDR3: TGCGCCAGCAGCCGGGACAGAGGGAACACTGAAGCTTTCTTT. Translating gives CASSRDRGNTEAFF.

In DNA form, the CDR3 reads TGTGCCAGCAGTATTACAGGGTATGGCTACACCTTC. The encoded protein is CASSITGYGYTF. The chain recombines TRBV12-3 or TRBV12-4 with TRBJ1-2; tentative D call: TRBD1 (6 bases). The CDR3 has 12 residues. V was shortened by 5 bases and J by 5 bases, with 9 bases between the two germline ends.

The chain links TRBV4-2 to TRBJ2-7, with TRBD2 identical over 9 bases. The germline V gene encodes CDR1 LGHNA and CDR2 YNFKEQ. The CDR3 has 14 residues. V was clipped by 3 bases and J by 4 bases; unmatched bases: 4. The CDR3 bases are TGTGCCAGCAGCCAGGCGGGAGGGCCGTACGAGCAGTACTTC. The encoded protein is CASSQAGGPYEQYF.

The chain is built from TRBV9 and TRBJ2-1; 13 bases are shared with TRBD2. Trimming removed 4 bases from V and 6 bases from J; junction bases left unmatched: 7. Per the germline V gene, CDR1 is SGDLS and CDR2 is YYNGEE. The CDR3 contains 16 residues. The CDR3 DNA follows: TGTGCCAGCAGCACACTAGCGGGAGGGCCGGGCAATGAGCAGTTCTTC. Its translation: CASSTLAGGPGNEQFF.

The rearrangement uses TRBV19 and TRBJ2-3; TRBD1 matches 8 bases. The junction had 5 bases not matched to a gene; V was cut back by 6 bases and J by 0 bases. Germline assignment: CDR1 LNHDA and CDR2 SQIVND (reference sequence). The CDR3 has 15 amino acids. The CDR3 sequence: CASSQDRASTDTQYF. DNA for the CDR3: TGTGCCAGTAGCCAGGACAGGGCCAGCACAGATACGCAGTATTTT.

The J gene is TRBJ1-2, the V gene TRBV19, with TRBD1 matching 8 bases. J was trimmed by 2 bases and V by 5 bases; bases with no gene match: 16. This CDR3 region has 18 residues. Germline lookup yields CDR1 LNHDA and CDR2 SQIVND (reference sequence). The CDR3 loop reads CASSPPLAGGRLNYGYTF. For the CDR3, the DNA is TGTGCCAGTAGTCCACCCTTGGCAGGGGGCCGCCTCAACTATGGCTACACCTTC.

Concerning this clone itself: This sample also contains other DNA sequences that code for the same CDR3. V usage is TRBV12-3 or TRBV12-4 and J usage is TRBJ1-2; D uncertain. This CDR3 is built from 13 residues. V was pared by 1 base and J by 2 bases, with 5 bases between. The chain's CDR3 is CASSLGANYGYTF. Written as DNA, the CDR3 is TGTGCCAGCAGTTTAGGAGCAAACTATGGCTACACCTTC.

The chain combines TRBV18 with TRBJ1-1; D is possibly TRBD1 (5 bases). This CDR3 spans 15 amino acids. Between the trimmed V and J ends, which lost 1 base and 4 bases, there was a span of 13 bases. Germline V gene lookup returns CDR1 KGHSH and CDR2 LQKENI. The CDR3 is CASSPRPGSVTEAFF. CDR3 DNA: TGTGCCAGCTCACCACGTCCAGGGTCGGTCACTGAAGCTTTCTTT.

The V gene is TRBV5-1, the J gene TRBJ1-1, with D tentatively TRBD1 (6 bases). Looked up from germline, CDR1 is SGHRS and CDR2 is YFSETQ. CDR3 length: 16 amino acids. Trimming removed 4 bases at V and 2 bases at J, with 18 bases between. CDR3 DNA: TGCGCCAGCAGCCAATTAATTCTGACAGGAAACACTGAAGCTTTCTTT. This translates into CASSQLILTGNTEAFF.